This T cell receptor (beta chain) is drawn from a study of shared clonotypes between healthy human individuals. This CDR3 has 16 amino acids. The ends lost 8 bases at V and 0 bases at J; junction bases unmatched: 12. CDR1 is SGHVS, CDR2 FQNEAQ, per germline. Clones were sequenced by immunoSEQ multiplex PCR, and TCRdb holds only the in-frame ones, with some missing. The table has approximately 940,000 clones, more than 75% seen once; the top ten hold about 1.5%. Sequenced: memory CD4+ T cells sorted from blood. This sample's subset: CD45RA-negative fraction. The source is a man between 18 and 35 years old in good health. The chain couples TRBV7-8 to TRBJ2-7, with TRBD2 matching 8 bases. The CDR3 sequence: CASARGGRGSSYEQYF. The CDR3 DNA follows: TGTGCCAGCGCCCGGGGGGGAAGGGGGTCCTCCTACGAGCAGTACTTC.